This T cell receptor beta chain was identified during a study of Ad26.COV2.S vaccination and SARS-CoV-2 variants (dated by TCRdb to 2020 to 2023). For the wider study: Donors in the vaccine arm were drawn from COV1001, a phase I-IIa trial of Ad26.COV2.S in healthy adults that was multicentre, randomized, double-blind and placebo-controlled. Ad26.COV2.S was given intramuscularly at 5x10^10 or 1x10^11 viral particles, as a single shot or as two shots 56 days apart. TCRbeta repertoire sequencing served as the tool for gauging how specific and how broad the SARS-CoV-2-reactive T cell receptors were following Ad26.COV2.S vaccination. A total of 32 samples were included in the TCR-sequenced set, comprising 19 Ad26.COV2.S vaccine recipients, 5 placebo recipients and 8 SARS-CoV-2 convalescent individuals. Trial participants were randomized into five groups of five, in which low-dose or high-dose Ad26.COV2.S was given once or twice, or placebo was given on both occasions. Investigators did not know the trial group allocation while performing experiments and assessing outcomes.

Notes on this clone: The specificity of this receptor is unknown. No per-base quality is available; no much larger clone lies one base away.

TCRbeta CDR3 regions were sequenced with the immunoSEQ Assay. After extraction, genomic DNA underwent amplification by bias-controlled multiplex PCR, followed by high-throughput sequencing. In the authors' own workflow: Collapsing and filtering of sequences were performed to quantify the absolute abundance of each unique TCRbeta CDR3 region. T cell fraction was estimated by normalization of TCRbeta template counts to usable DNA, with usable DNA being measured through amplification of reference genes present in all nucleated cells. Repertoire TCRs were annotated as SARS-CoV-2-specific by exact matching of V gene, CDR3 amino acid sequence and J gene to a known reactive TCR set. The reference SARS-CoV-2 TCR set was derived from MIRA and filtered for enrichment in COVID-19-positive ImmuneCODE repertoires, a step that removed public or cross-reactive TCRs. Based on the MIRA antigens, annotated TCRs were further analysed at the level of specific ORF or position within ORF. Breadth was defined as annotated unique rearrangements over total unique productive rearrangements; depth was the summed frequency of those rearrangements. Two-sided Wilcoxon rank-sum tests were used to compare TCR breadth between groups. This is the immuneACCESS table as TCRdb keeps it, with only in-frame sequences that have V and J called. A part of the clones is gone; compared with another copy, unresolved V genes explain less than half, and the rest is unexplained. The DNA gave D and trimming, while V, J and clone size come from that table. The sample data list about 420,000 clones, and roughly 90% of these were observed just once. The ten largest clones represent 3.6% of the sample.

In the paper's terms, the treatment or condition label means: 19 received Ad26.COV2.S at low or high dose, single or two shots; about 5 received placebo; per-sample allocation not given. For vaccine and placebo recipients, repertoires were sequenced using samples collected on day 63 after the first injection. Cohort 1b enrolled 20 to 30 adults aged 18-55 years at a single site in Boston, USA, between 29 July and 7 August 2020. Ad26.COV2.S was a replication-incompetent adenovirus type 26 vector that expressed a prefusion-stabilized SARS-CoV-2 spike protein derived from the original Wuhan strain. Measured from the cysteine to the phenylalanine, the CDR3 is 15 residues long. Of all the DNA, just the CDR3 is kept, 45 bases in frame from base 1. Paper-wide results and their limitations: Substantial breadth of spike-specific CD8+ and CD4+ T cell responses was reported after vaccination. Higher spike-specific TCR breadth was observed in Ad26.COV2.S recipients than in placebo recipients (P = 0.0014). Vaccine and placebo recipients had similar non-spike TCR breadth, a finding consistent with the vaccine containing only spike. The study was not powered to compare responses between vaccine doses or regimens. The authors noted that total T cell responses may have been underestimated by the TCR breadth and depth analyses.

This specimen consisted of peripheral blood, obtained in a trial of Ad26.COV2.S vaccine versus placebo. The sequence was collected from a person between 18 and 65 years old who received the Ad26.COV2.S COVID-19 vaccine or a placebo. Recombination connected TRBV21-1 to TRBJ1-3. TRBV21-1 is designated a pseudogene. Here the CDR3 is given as CASSPARDSGNTIYF. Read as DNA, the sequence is TGTGCCAGCAGCCCAGCAAGGGACTCTGGAAACACCATATATTTT.